These T cell receptor beta chains were read from a single sample in a study of graft-versus-host responses after intestinal transplantation. Some clones are missing from TCRdb's copy, which holds only in-frame ones; the method was immunoSEQ multiplex PCR. The data hold 40,000 or so clones, with nearly 90% observed a single time. The specimen was PBMCs, collected roughly 270 days after transplant. The receptors come from a human patient who received an intestinal transplant, so some T cells may come from the graft donor. CDR3s leave out the opening cysteine and the closing phenylalanine or tryptophan. A row's size may be missing; if present it is once, few, many or a size class.

TRBJ2-7 once TRBV6-1 ASTRRMTENYEQY
TRBJ1-5 . TRBV19 ASSPPWGGAHQPQH
TRBJ2-3 . TRBV5-1 ASSERQGAPDTQY
TRBJ2-7 . TRBV19 ASSFPGKGSYEQY
TRBJ2-5 . TRBV6-1 ASSSMGGYQETQY
TRBJ1-5 once TRBV20-1 SARGQPQH
TRBJ2-7 . TRBV5-1 ASSSDSSYEQY
TRBJ2-7 . TRBV5-4 ASSFRIKSDEQY
TRBJ1-1 . TRBV7-9 ASSLARDRQNTEAF
TRBJ2-6 . TRBV7-9 ASSRQTGESPGANVLT
TRBJ2-2 once TRBV9 ASSEGTRNTGELF
TRBJ2-7 . TRBV2 ASSKTKGLAEYEQY
TRBJ1-2 . TRBV5-1 ASSFGLTANDGYT
TRBJ2-3 . TRBV6-1 ASSELAGATDTQY
TRBJ2-2 . TRBV5-6 ASVPGQGIGELF
TRBJ2-7 . TRBV19 ASSTNGEAVYEQY
TRBJ1-2 . TRBV2 ATKGDIHYGYT
TRBJ1-3 once TRBV29-1 SVGDGDSGNTIY
TRBJ2-5 . TRBV6-1 ASRYRLGRQETQY
TRBJ2-1 . TRBV9 ASSVAAGSAYNEQF
TRBJ1-2 . TRBV7-2 ASSLAGWGQGGYT
TRBJ2-7 . TRBV14 ASSHSGSNSYEQY
TRBJ2-7 . TRBV7-3 ASSPTVGTSEQY
TRBJ1-2 once TRBV6-5 ASSAAAPYGYT
TRBJ1-2 . TRBV5-4 ASSLRQGNYGYT
TRBJ1-2 . TRBV6-1 ASSGNNYGYT
TRBJ2-5 . TRBV19 ASSSTTQETQY
TRBJ1-4 . TRBV6-6 ASTVRDSDEKLF
TRBJ1-5 . TRBV5-5 ASSLSGGSNQPQH
TRBJ1-1 . TRBV10-3 AISDRDYKLNTEAF
TRBJ2-6 . TRBV9 ASSVDHSGANVLT
TRBJ2-7 . TRBV21-1 ASSIWRGPYEQY
TRBJ2-5 . TRBV11-3 ASSSEGIETQY
TRBJ1-5 once TRBV10-1 ASRGDRDKPQH
TRBJ1-2 . TRBV11-2 ASSYGSNYGYT
TRBJ1-6 . TRBV5-1 ASSLVGRGRSGDSSPLH
TRBJ1-5 . TRBV10-2 ASRDGAGVNQPQH
TRBJ1-2 once TRBV6-5 ASTGGIDGYT
TRBJ2-1 . TRBV27 ASSTGGSYNEQF
TRBJ2-7 . TRBV11-3 ASSSGTGPNEQY
TRBJ1-2 . TRBV10-3 AISDQGNNGYT
TRBJ1-6 . TRBV19 ASSTSTGGNSPLH
TRBJ1-2 . TRBV5-6 ASSWNRLHGYT
TRBJ1-5 . TRBV19 ASCPLTGNSNQPQH
TRBJ2-3 . TRBV30 AWSLAGGDTQY
TRBJ1-3 . TRBV13 ASSHPYAGNTIY
TRBJ1-2 . TRBV19 ASSRTGAYYGYT
TRBJ2-7 . TRBV27 ASSHKYAYEQY
TRBJ2-3 . TRBV7-6 ASSSTSGGDTQY
TRBJ1-5 . TRBV6-5 ASSYFRGQPQH
TRBJ1-2 . TRBV19 ASSQGARGYT
. . TRBV5-5 ASSFPRLALSSYEQY
TRBJ2-5 . TRBV5-1 ASREVETQY
TRBJ1-5 . TRBV2 ASRDQGGQPQH
TRBJ2-2 . TRBV18 ASSPIETGELF
TRBJ2-7 . TRBV6-1 ASFSQRGYEQY
TRBJ2-5 . TRBV27 ASSPTGTQETQY